Below, 32 T cell receptor beta chains from the same sample are listed, as sequenced in a study of control samples from healthy donors and cancer patients. Assay: immunoSEQ multiplex PCR; the TCRdb copy retains only in-frame clones and omits some. The table includes about 89,000 clones, over 65% detected once. The sequencing sample was made of blood. These receptors were taken from a middle-aged woman in good health.

The chain combines TRBV5-6 with TRBJ2-7, with D possibly matching TRBD2 (7 bases). V dropped 0 bases and J dropped 2 bases, with 12 bases sitting between them. Germline CDR1 reads SGHDT; CDR2 reads YYEEEE. This CDR3 has 15 residues. DNA for the CDR3: TGTGCCAGCAGCTTGGACGGGGGGCCTCCCTACGAGCAGTACTTC. Its protein product is CASSLDGGPPYEQYF.

The CDR3 nucleotides read TGTGCCAGCAGCTTTGAGGGACGCGAGCAGTACTTC. Protein product: CASSFEGREQYF. The chain uses TRBV7-9 and TRBJ2-7, with D perhaps TRBD1 or TRBD2 (5 bases each). The CDR3 runs to 12 residues. The germline V and J ends were trimmed by 3 bases and 6 bases, with 9 bases remaining between them. CDR1 and CDR2 from the germline V gene are SEHNR and FQNEAQ (reference sequence).

The CDR3 DNA sequence: TGTGCCAGCAGCTACTTCGGTGGACTAGCCAAAAACATTCAGTACTTC. Encoded protein: CASSYFGGLAKNIQYF. The genes are TRBV7-8 and TRBJ2-4, with a possible D match to TRBD2 (5 bases). Germline CDR1 and CDR2: SGHVS and FQNEAQ. CDR3 length: 16 amino acids. Trimming cost V 4 bases and J 0 bases, with 13 bases left between them.

J is TRBJ1-1 and V is TRBV18; 7 bases align to TRBD1. The CDR3 totals 15 residues. J lost 11 bases, V lost 1 base, and 13 bases had no gene match. Germline V gene data show CDR1 as KGHSH and CDR2 as LQKENI. DNA of the CDR3: TGTGCCAGCTCACCACAAGGACAGGCCCCTCGGGGGGCTTTCTTT. Amino acids: CASSPQGQAPRGAFF.

The V call is TRBV4-2, the J call TRBJ2-3; 15 nucleotides line up with TRBD2. The CDR3 is made up of 15 amino acids. V was pared by 2 bases and J by 9 bases, with 3 bases of the junction left unmatched. CDR1 and CDR2 from the germline V gene are LGHNA and YNFKEQ. The CDR3 here is CASSQRTSGGGTQYF. Written as DNA, the CDR3 is TGTGCCAGCAGCCAACGGACTAGCGGGGGGGGCACGCAGTATTTT.

This clone was detected only once. This chain links TRBV7-2 with TRBJ2-7, with TRBD2 as a possible D gene (6 bases). In germline, CDR1 is SGHTA, CDR2 FQGNSA. The CDR3 has 14 amino acids. The V gene lost 3 bases and the J gene lost 6 bases, with 15 bases spanning the gap. CDR3 nucleotide sequence: TGTGCCAGCAGCTTGATCTCCGGGGGTGGCGAGCAGTACTTC. It yields the protein CASSLISGGGEQYF.

CDR3 bases: TGTGCCAGCAGTCCACGGACACAAAGGGGGAATTCACCCCTCCACTTT. Its translation is CASSPRTQRGNSPLHF. The genes are TRBV2 and TRBJ1-6, with D perhaps TRBD1 (6 bases). The V and J ends lost 5 bases and 7 bases respectively, with 18 bases between them. Looked up from germline, CDR1 is SNHLY and CDR2 is FYNNEI. CDR3 length equals 16 residues.

This chain connects TRBV2 to TRBJ1-2; TRBD1 agrees at 8 bases. The germline CDR1 and CDR2 sequences are SNHLY and FYNNEI. The CDR3 consists of 14 residues. Losses at the gene ends were 5 bases for V and 6 bases for J; bases not matched to a gene: 8. CDR3 in amino acids: CASSFGQGGNGYTF. Here the CDR3 DNA reads TGTGCCAGCAGTTTCGGACAGGGAGGAAATGGCTACACCTTC.

J is TRBJ2-3 and V is TRBV6-1; 7 nucleotides agree with TRBD1. V dropped 3 bases and J dropped 6; count of bases not matched to a gene: 9. There are 15 residues in the CDR3. CDR1 is MNHNS, CDR2 SASEGT, per germline. The CDR3 loop is CASSDPSLTGDTQYF. The DNA for the CDR3 is TGTGCCAGCAGTGACCCGTCGTTGACAGGGGATACGCAGTATTTT.

V usage is TRBV19 and J usage is TRBJ2-3; unclear D gene. Trimming took off 5 bases at V and 0 bases at J, with 15 bases between the two ends. CDR1 is LNHDA, CDR2 SQIVND, per germline (reference sequence). The CDR3 sequence is 16 residues long. DNA of the CDR3: TGTGCCAGTAGTTGGGCCAGAACGCGGAGCACAGATACGCAGTATTTT. Its protein is CASSWARTRSTDTQYF. Using reference TRBV19 and TRBJ2-3 for the parts outside the CDR3, the full variable domain is DGGITQSPKYLFRKEGQNVTLSCEQNLNHDAMYWYRQDPGQGLRLIYYSQIVNDFQKGDIAEGYSVSREKKESFPLTVTSAQKNPTAFYLCASSWARTRSTDTQYFGPGTRLTVL.

This chain connects TRBV6-1 to TRBJ1-2, with a possible D match to TRBD1 (5 bases). Trimming removed 0 bases at V and 4 bases at J, with 12 bases between. This CDR3 is built from 15 residues. Germline V gives CDR1 MNHNS, CDR2 SASEGT. CDR3 in DNA: TGTGCCAGCAGTGAAGCAAGGGGAGGAGGCTATGGCTACACCTTC. Translating gives CASSEARGGGYGYTF.

The chain employs TRBV15 and TRBJ2-3; D not certain. Trimming cost V 0 bases and J 4 bases, with 5 bases left between them. The CDR3 totals 13 residues. Germline lookup yields CDR1 LNHNV and CDR2 YYDKDF (reference sequence). CDR3 in DNA: TGTGCCACCAGCAGAGATCCATCAGATACGCAGTATTTT. Amino acids: CATSRDPSDTQYF.

CDR3 sequence reads: CASSRGGWDTEAFF. CDR3 sequence (DNA): TGTGCCAGCAGCAGGGGCGGATGGGACACTGAAGCTTTCTTT. V and J are TRBV7-3 and TRBJ1-1, with D perhaps TRBD1 (5 bases). Germline CDR1 SGHTA, CDR2 FQGTGA. Trimming removed 5 bases from V and 3 bases from J, with 13 bases in between. This CDR3 region has 14 residues.

V is TRBV6-5 and J is TRBJ1-1; TRBD1 is a possible D gene (6 bases). The CDR3 totals 15 residues. Germline V gives CDR1 MNHEY, CDR2 SVGAGI. V was pared by 9 bases and J by 1 base, with 18 bases between. CDR3 DNA sequence: TGTGCCAGTAAAGGGGGGGCGCGGAGGAACACTGAAGCTTTCTTT. Its translation: CASKGGARRNTEAFF.

V gene TRBV7-3 combines with J gene TRBJ1-1; 10 bases fit TRBD1. Germline lookup yields CDR1 SGHTA and CDR2 FQGTGA. Unmatched junction bases numbered 2, after V lost 6 bases and J lost 1 base. The CDR3 runs 14 residues. The CDR3 nucleotides read TGTGCCAGCAGTCGGACAGGGGGGAACACTGAAGCTTTCTTT. Translated, it gives CASSRTGGNTEAFF.

V usage is TRBV24-1 and J usage is TRBJ2-1, with D uncertain. Germline CDR1 is KGHDR and CDR2 is SFDVKD. This CDR3 is built from 13 residues. V gave up 1 base and J gave up 8 bases, with 8 bases separating them. The CDR3 here is CATSDFAPDEQFF. CDR3 nucleotides: TGTGCCACCAGTGATTTTGCCCCGGATGAGCAGTTCTTC.

This chain uses TRBV2 with TRBJ1-1, with D unresolved. The ends were cut back, 6 bases at V and 0 bases at J, with 8 bases in the middle. The CDR3 runs to 13 residues. Germline loops: CDR1 SNHLY, CDR2 FYNNEI. This CDR3 reads CASSRTVNTEAFF. The DNA of the CDR3 is TGTGCCAGCAGCCGAACGGTGAACACTGAAGCTTTCTTT.

This rearrangement joins TRBV5-1 to TRBJ2-2, with 9 nucleotides matching TRBD1. Germline CDR1 is SGHRS and CDR2 is YFSETQ. J was trimmed by 0 bases and V by 0 bases; bases with no gene match: 6. The CDR3 runs to 18 residues. The CDR3 coding sequence is TGCGCCAGCAGCTTGGCTGGACAGGGGCTCTCGAACACCGGGGAGCTGTTTTTT. Protein product: CASSLAGQGLSNTGELFF. Full variable domain (missing parts from reference TRBV5-1 and TRBJ2-2): KAGVTQTPRYLIKTRGQQVTLSCSPISGHRSVSWYQQTPGQGLQFLFEYFSETQRNKGNFPGRFSGRQFSNSRSEMNVSTLELGDSALYLCASSLAGQGLSNTGELFFGEGSRLTVL.

The chain has TRBV6-2 or TRBV6-3 and TRBJ1-5; unclear D gene. CDR3 size: 12 residues. V was pared by 6 bases and J by 6 bases, with 9 bases between. CDR1 and CDR2 (germline): MNHEY, SVGEGT. As DNA, the CDR3 is TGTGCCAGCAGCCCACGTAGTCAGCCCCAGCATTTT. As protein: CASSPRSQPQHF.

The genes are TRBV29-1 and TRBJ1-2, with no clear D. CDR1 and CDR2 (germline): SQVTM, ANQGSEA. V was shortened by 1 base and J by 8 bases, with 8 bases between the two germline ends. This CDR3 spans 11 amino acids. CDR3 in amino acids: CSVEGVGGYTF. As DNA, the CDR3 is TGCAGCGTTGAAGGGGTAGGCGGCTACACCTTC. The full variable domain, its missing parts supplied by reference TRBV29-1 and TRBJ1-2, is SAVISQKPSRDICQRGTSLTIQCQVDSQVTMMFWYRQQPGQSLTLIATANQGSEATYESGFVIDKFPISRPNLTFSTLTVSNMSPEDSSIYLCSVEGVGGYTFGSGTRLTVV.

This clone was detected only a few times. The genes are TRBV2 and TRBJ1-6; D possibly corresponds to TRBD1 (6 bases). Germline V CDR1 and CDR2: SNHLY, FYNNEI. The ends were cut back, 4 bases at V and 11 bases at J, with 12 bases in the middle. The CDR3 length is 13 residues. The CDR3: CASSGTGSAPLHF. In nucleotides, the CDR3 is TGTGCCAGCAGTGGAACAGGGTCCGCACCCCTCCACTTT.

Note on this clone: Relative to the germline gene, one junction end is altered; a read error may explain this. The chain links TRBV30 to TRBJ2-2, with 9 bases identical to TRBD1. Germline-derived CDR1 and CDR2 are GTSNPN and SVGIG (reference sequence). The CDR3 is 14 amino acids. DNA for the CDR3: TGTGCCTGGAAACAGGGGGCGAATACCGGGGAGCTGTTTTTT. Protein product: CAWKQGANTGELFF.

V and J are TRBV30 and TRBJ1-1; 8 nucleotides match TRBD1. Germline CDR1 GTSNPN, CDR2 SVGIG (reference sequence). The CDR3 is 14 residues long. The trim removed 3 bases at V and 0 bases at J, leaving 3 bases unmatched. CDR3 in amino acids: CAWRMGQVNTEAFF. CDR3 in DNA: TGTGCCTGGAGGATGGGACAGGTGAACACTGAAGCTTTCTTT. Full variable domain (rest looked up from reference TRBV30 and TRBJ1-1): SQTIHQWPATLVQPVGSPLSLECTVEGTSNPNLYWYRQAAGRGLQLLFYSVGIGQISSEVPQNLSASRPQDRQFILSSKKLLLSDSGFYLCAWRMGQVNTEAFFGQGTRLTVV.

This clone was seen once. The CDR3 spells CASSQETSGTDTQYF. For the CDR3, the DNA is TGCGCCAGCAGCCAAGAGACTAGCGGCACAGATACGCAGTATTTT. The chain has TRBV4-1 and TRBJ2-3; 8 bases map to TRBD2. The CDR3 extends over 15 amino acids. The germline CDR1 and CDR2 sequences are MGHRA and YSYEKL. The junction had 0 bases not matched to a gene; V was cut back by 0 bases and J by 1 base.

This clone occurred a few times. The chain couples TRBV10-3 to TRBJ2-1; possible D gene TRBD2, 6 bases. V was pared by 11 bases and J by 3 bases, with 11 bases between. Per the germline V gene, CDR1 is ENHRY and CDR2 is SYGVKD. The CDR3 spans 12 residues. CDR3 sequence reads: CAARDLYNEQFF. In DNA, the CDR3 is TGTGCCGCGCGGGACCTCTACAATGAGCAGTTCTTC.

This sequence joins TRBV27 and TRBJ1-2; D is perhaps TRBD1 (6 bases). From germline, CDR1 is MNHEY and CDR2 SMNVEV (reference sequence). The CDR3 extends over 15 amino acids. Trimming left V 6 bases short and J 2 bases short, with 16 bases between. The CDR3: CASSPQWGQNYGYTF. DNA for the CDR3: TGTGCCAGCAGCCCCCAGTGGGGGCAGAACTATGGCTACACCTTC.

This chain joins TRBV29-1 and TRBJ1-2; TRBD1 agrees at 7 bases. J gave up 4 bases and V 4 bases, and 6 bases lay outside the gene matches. This CDR3 contains 13 residues. Germline V gene lookup returns CDR1 SQVTM and CDR2 ANQGSEA. This CDR3 reads CSVAWGQLYGYTF. The CDR3 coding sequence is TGCAGCGTTGCTTGGGGACAGCTCTATGGCTACACCTTC.

This chain joins TRBV6-1 and TRBJ1-1, with a possible D match to TRBD1 (6 bases). CDR3 size: 14 residues. V dropped 3 bases and J dropped 2 bases, with 10 bases sitting between them. The V gene's germline CDR1 is MNHNS and CDR2 SASEGT. The CDR3 DNA reads TGTGCCAGCAGTGACAGGGGACTAAACACTGAAGCTTTCTTT. It is translated as CASSDRGLNTEAFF.

The V gene is TRBV18, the J gene TRBJ2-7; 8 bases are shared with TRBD1. CDR1 is KGHSH and CDR2 is LQKENI in the germline V gene. This CDR3 is built from 14 residues. V trimming: 6 bases; J trimming: 4 bases; junction bases outside the gene matches: 8. CDR3 amino acids: CASSLGQGEYEQYF. In nucleotides, the CDR3 is TGTGCCAGCTCCCTCGGACAGGGTGAATACGAGCAGTACTTC.

The genes are TRBV18 and TRBJ1-1; D possibly corresponds to TRBD1 (5 bases). Trimming removed 3 bases from V and 5 bases from J, with 13 bases in between. The CDR3 sequence is 14 residues long. The V gene's germline CDR1 is KGHSH and CDR2 LQKENI. CDR3 in amino acids: CASSPTSGGTEAFF. CDR3 nucleotide sequence: TGTGCCAGCTCACCCACGAGCGGGGGGACTGAAGCTTTCTTT.

V gene TRBV29-1 combines with J gene TRBJ1-1; no reliable D call. The germline V and J ends were trimmed by 7 bases and 1 base, with 13 bases remaining between them. This CDR3 is 13 amino acids long. CDR1 and CDR2 (germline): SQVTM, ANQGSEA. The CDR3 DNA follows: TGCAGCGCATCCACCGGCCCGAACACTGAAGCTTTCTTT. This translates into CSASTGPNTEAFF. Full variable domain (missing parts from reference TRBV29-1 and TRBJ1-1): SAVISQKPSRDICQRGTSLTIQCQVDSQVTMMFWYRQQPGQSLTLIATANQGSEATYESGFVIDKFPISRPNLTFSTLTVSNMSPEDSSIYLCSASTGPNTEAFFGQGTRLTVV.

The chain couples TRBV5-1 to TRBJ1-1; the match to TRBD1 covers 8 bases. CDR3 size: 13 residues. Germline lookup yields CDR1 SGHRS and CDR2 YFSETQ. V trimming: 5 bases; J trimming: 10 bases; junction bases outside the gene matches: 10. The CDR3 sequence is CASSEDREMVAFF. Here the CDR3 DNA reads TGCGCCAGCAGTGAGGACAGGGAAATGGTAGCTTTCTTT.